The text below deals with one T cell receptor (beta chain). This sample was taken from a study of blood T cell repertoires in COVID-19. Data came from immunoSEQ multiplex PCR; TCRdb stores just in-frame clones and leaves some out. The data show over 80,000 clones, with roughly 80% seen just once and 10% held by the top ten. Germline V gives CDR1 LNHDA, CDR2 SQIVND (reference sequence). The CDR3 has 14 residues. The V end lost 5 bases, the J end lost 6 bases, and 16 bases lay between the germline ends. The source material was peripheral blood. The receptor was derived from a woman aged 70-85 years with acute or convalescent COVID-19. The chain recombines TRBV19 with TRBJ2-5, with TRBD1 as a possible D gene (6 bases). CDR3 loop: CASSATGMGQTQYF. The CDR3 DNA follows: TGTGCCAGTAGTGCCACAGGGATGGGGCAGACCCAGTACTTC.